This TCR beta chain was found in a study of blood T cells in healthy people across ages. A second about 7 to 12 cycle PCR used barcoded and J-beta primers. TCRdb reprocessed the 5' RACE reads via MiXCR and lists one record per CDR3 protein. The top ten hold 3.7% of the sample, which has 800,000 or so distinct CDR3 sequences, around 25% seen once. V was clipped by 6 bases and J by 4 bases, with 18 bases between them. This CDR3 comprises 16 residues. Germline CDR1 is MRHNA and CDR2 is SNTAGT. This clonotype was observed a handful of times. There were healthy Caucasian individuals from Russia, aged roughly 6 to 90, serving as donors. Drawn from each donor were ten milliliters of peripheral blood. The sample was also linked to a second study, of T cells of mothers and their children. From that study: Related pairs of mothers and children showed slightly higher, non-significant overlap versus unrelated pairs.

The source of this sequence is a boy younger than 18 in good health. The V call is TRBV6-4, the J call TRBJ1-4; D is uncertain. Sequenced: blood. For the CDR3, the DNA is TGTGCCAGCAGCTACGTACTACCTCACCATAATGAAAAACTGTTTTTT. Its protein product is CASSYVLPHHNEKLFF.